Sequencing of this T cell receptor beta chain was carried out in a study of shared clonotypes between healthy human individuals. Whole-study context: Researchers assigned three CD4 naive, three CD4 memory, two CD8 naive and one CD8 memory plate to each donor.

Per the study methods: Because ImmunoSEQ provided only junction sequences with no quality scores, the filtering differed. The data were produced by immunoSEQ multiplex PCR, yet TCRdb's version contains in-frame clones alone and is incomplete. The V and J calls and clone size are taken from that table; D and trimming were inferred from the DNA. The table lists roughly 1,100,000 clones, about three quarters of them singletons, with roughly 1.4% in the top ten. The CDR3 is 14 amino acids. The germline V gene has CDR1 MNHNS and CDR2 SASEGT. V trimming: 7 bases; J trimming: 8 bases; junction bases outside the gene matches: 11.

The TCR originated in a man aged 18 to 30 in good health. Sequences were obtained from memory CD4+ T cells sorted from blood. Stated subset: CD45RA-negative fraction. The chain links TRBV6-1 to TRBJ1-2; 9 bases fit TRBD1. The CDR3 DNA reads as TGTGCCAGCAACACCGGGACAGGGACGGAAGGCTACACCTTC. Amino acid sequence: CASNTGTGTEGYTF.